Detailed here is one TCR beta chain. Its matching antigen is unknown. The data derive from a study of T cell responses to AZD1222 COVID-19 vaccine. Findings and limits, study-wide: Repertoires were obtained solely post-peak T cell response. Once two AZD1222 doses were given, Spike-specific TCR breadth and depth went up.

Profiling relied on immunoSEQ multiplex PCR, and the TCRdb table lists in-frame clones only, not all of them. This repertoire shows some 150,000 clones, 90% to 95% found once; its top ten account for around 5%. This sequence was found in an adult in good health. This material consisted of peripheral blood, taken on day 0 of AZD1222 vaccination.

CDR3 sequence: CASSRSGRGSDTQYF. The CDR3 DNA is TGTGCCAGCAGTCGTTCCGGGAGGGGGTCAGATACGCAGTATTTT. The chain combines TRBV28 with TRBJ2-3; 8 positions match TRBD2. The CDR3 totals 15 residues. V dropped 5 bases and J dropped 4; count of bases not matched to a gene: 8. Germline V CDR1 and CDR2: MDHEN, SYDVKM.